These 27 T cell receptor beta chains came from one sample sequenced in a study of blood T cells in healthy people across ages. Using a J-beta primer mix together with a sample-barcoded 5' primer, a second PCR was run for about 6 to 11 cycles. TCRdb independently ran MiXCR on the 5' RACE reads; one entry per CDR3 protein. The sample contains 580,000 or so distinct CDR3 sequences, 45% to 55% of which appear only once. Sequencing was performed on blood. The receptors were sampled from an elderly man in good health.

V gene TRBV7-2 combines with J gene TRBJ2-3; 11 bases fit TRBD2. Unmatched junction bases numbered 3, after V lost 5 bases and J lost 2 bases. The CDR3 extends over 15 amino acids. Germline V gene sequence: CDR1 SGHTA, CDR2 FQGNSA. The CDR3 DNA reads as TGTGCCAGCAGCGGTAGCGGGAGGGTCACAGATACGCAGTATTTT. Its translation: CASSGSGRVTDTQYF.

This clonotype was picked up a small number of times. The chain has TRBV15 and TRBJ2-1; the D gene is possibly TRBD2 (6 bases). CDR1 LNHNV and CDR2 YYDKDF come from the germline V gene (reference sequence). Between the trimmed V and J ends, which lost 2 bases and 5 bases, there was a span of 10 bases. The CDR3 loop spans 14 amino acids. The CDR3 sequence: CATSRYGTHNEQFF. CDR3 DNA sequence: TGTGCCACCAGCAGATACGGGACTCACAATGAGCAGTTCTTC.

The chain has TRBV6-2 or TRBV6-3 and TRBJ2-1; maybe TRBD2 (6 bases). V was cut by 5 bases and J by 13 bases, with 21 bases left in between. This CDR3 is built from 14 residues. The germline gives CDR1 MNHEY, CDR2 SVGEGT. In DNA form, the CDR3 reads TGTGCCAGCAGTGTCCGACTCCTTGGGGGGACCCAGTTCTTC. Residues: CASSVRLLGGTQFF.

Only a few counts were recorded for this clonotype. Being one base from a much bigger clone, this may be a read error. The chain employs TRBV6-6 and TRBJ2-5; 8 positions match TRBD2. V shed 4 bases and J 6 bases; nucleotides not matched to a gene: 10. Germline CDR1 and CDR2: MNHNY and SVGAGI (reference sequence). The CDR3 runs to 15 residues. The CDR3 is CASSSAAGGIKTQYF. The DNA for the CDR3 is TGTGCCAGCAGTTCCGCGGCGGGGGGCATAAAGACCCAGTACTTC.

The chain combines TRBV4-3 with TRBJ2-1; D is tentatively TRBD1 or TRBD2 (5 bases each). The J call is doubtful: the DNA matches TRBJ2-7 better. CDR3 length equals 17 residues. Germline V gives CDR1 LGHNA, CDR2 YSLEER. Here the CDR3 DNA reads TGCGCCAGCAGCCAAGAAGTATCCGGGACCTCCTACAATGAGCAGTACTTC. Encoded protein: CASSQEVSGTSYNEQYF.

The chain employs TRBV20-1 and TRBJ2-4, with D possibly being TRBD2 (5 bases). CDR3 length equals 13 residues. Per germline, CDR1 DFQATT and CDR2 SNEGSKA (reference sequence). The CDR3 spells CSAGLNPKNIQYF. The DNA for the CDR3 is TGCAGCGCTGGACTGAACCCCAAAAACATTCAGTACTTC.

The genes are TRBV29-1 and TRBJ1-2; D is undetermined. The CDR3 contains 11 residues. Germline CDR1 is SQVTM and CDR2 is ANQGSEA. Trimming took off 3 bases at V and 7 bases at J, with 9 bases between the two ends. DNA of the CDR3: TGCAGCGTTGATCTCAGCAGTGGCTACACCTTC. It specifies CSVDLSSGYTF.

The genes are TRBV4-2 and TRBJ1-4; no definite D call. CDR3 length: 15 amino acids. Trimming stripped 1 base from V and 7 bases from J, with 13 bases between. CDR1 and CDR2 (germline): LGHNA, YNFKEQ. CDR3 sequence reads: CASSQGLSLGEKLFF. The CDR3 region has the DNA TGTGCCAGCAGCCAAGGCCTTTCGCTTGGTGAAAAACTGTTTTTT.

This rearrangement joins TRBV29-1 to TRBJ2-5; the D call may be TRBD1 or TRBD2 (6 bases each). The V and J ends lost 5 bases and 1 base respectively, with 23 bases between them. The CDR3 is 17 amino acids. CDR1 is SQVTM and CDR2 is ANQGSEA in the germline V gene. Here the CDR3 reads CSVLGRYEGGGQETQYF. In nucleotides, the CDR3 is TGCAGCGTTCTTGGCCGTTACGAGGGGGGTGGCCAAGAGACCCAGTACTTC.

This clonotype was detected many times. This sequence joins TRBV6-6 and TRBJ2-1; 9 bases agree with TRBD1. The ends lost 2 bases at V and 4 bases at J; junction bases unmatched: 3. The CDR3 runs to 15 residues. Germline CDR1 MNHNY, CDR2 SVGAGI (reference sequence). CDR3 coding DNA: TGTGCCAGCAGTTACCCGGGGACAGGGTACAATGAGCAGTTCTTC. This gives the protein CASSYPGTGYNEQFF.

This clonotype was seen only a few times. The CDR3, as DNA: TGCGCCAGCAGCATCGGGACTAGCGCCGGTGAGCAGTTCTTC. It yields the protein CASSIGTSAGEQFF. The rearrangement links TRBV5-1 to TRBJ2-1, with TRBD2 matching 10 bases. This CDR3 has 14 residues. The V and J ends lost 4 bases and 9 bases, in that order; junction bases with no gene match: 7. Germline CDR1 SGHRS, CDR2 YFSETQ.

The V and J genes are TRBV6-2 or TRBV6-3 and TRBJ2-1; D is unclear. CDR3 size: 12 residues. Germline CDR1 is MNHEY and CDR2 is SVGEGT. Trimming took off 6 bases at V and 3 bases at J, with 6 bases between the two ends. The CDR3 sequence: CASRDGYNEQFF. The CDR3 DNA reads as TGTGCCAGCAGAGACGGCTACAATGAGCAGTTCTTC.

The rearrangement uses TRBV5-1 and TRBJ2-7, with TRBD1 matching 8 bases. The J call is doubtful: the DNA matches TRBJ2-5 better. This CDR3 comprises 16 residues. CDR1 is SGHRS, CDR2 YFSETQ, per germline. This chain's CDR3 is CASSLGTGRFGETQYF. The CDR3 coding sequence is TGCGCCAGCAGCTTGGGGACAGGGCGGTTTGGAGAGACCCAGTACTTC.

This clonotype was recorded many times. The chain recombines TRBV7-2 with TRBJ1-1; TRBD1 might be the D (6 bases). The CDR3 sequence is 13 residues long. V gave up 3 bases and J gave up 6 bases, with 11 bases separating them. Germline lookup yields CDR1 SGHTA and CDR2 FQGNSA. CDR3 residues: CASSFGGSAEAFF. Written as DNA, the CDR3 is TGTGCCAGCAGCTTTGGGGGCTCCGCTGAAGCTTTCTTT.

In the case of this clonotype: A clone one base away is much larger, so this may be a read error. CDR3 DNA: TGTGCCAGCAGCTTAGGTCTACATCAAGAGACCCAGTTCTTC. Its protein is CASSLGLHQETQFF. The genes are TRBV7-2 and TRBJ2-1; D unresolved. Per the germline V gene, CDR1 is SGHTA and CDR2 is FQGNSA. V lost 1 base to trimming and J lost 13 bases, with 17 bases between them. CDR3 length: 14 amino acids.

The chain couples TRBV9 to TRBJ1-4, with TRBD1 identical over 7 bases. Germline V lookup: CDR1 SGDLS, CDR2 YYNGEE. The CDR3 has 15 residues. After removal of 4 bases from V and 5 bases from J, the junction contained 8 bases not matched to a gene. The CDR3 region is CASSPRDSTNEKLFF. The CDR3 DNA follows: TGTGCCAGCAGCCCACGGGACAGTACAAATGAAAAACTGTTTTTT.

The table lists this clonotype with many counts. V and J are TRBV30 and TRBJ2-1; 7 bases align to TRBD2. With 0 bases clipped from V and 2 bases from J, the junction kept 1 base outside the gene matches. The CDR3 covers 14 residues. Germline V gene sequence: CDR1 GTSNPN, CDR2 SVGIG (reference sequence). In nucleotides, the CDR3 is TGTGCCTGGAGTGTGGGGGGGACCTACAATGAGCAGTTCTTC. Protein product: CAWSVGGTYNEQFF.

The rearrangement uses TRBV3-1 and TRBJ2-5; D gene uncertain. The closer fit of TRBJ2-7 to the DNA end suggests the J call may be wrong. The CDR3 spans 12 residues. Germline assignment: CDR1 LGHDT and CDR2 YNNKEL (reference sequence). The CDR3 spells CASSQVLYEQYF. The CDR3 nucleotides read TGTGCCAGCAGCCAAGTTCTCTACGAGCAGTACTTC.

V gene TRBV12-3 or TRBV12-4 combines with J gene TRBJ2-1, with TRBD2 matching 11 bases. The CDR3 loop spans 17 amino acids. V was clipped by 6 bases and J by 10 bases; unmatched bases: 17. Written as DNA, the CDR3 is TGTGCCAGCAGCTTTCTTGGGACTAGCGGACCTGGAGGGGAGCAGTTCTTC. Its translation is CASSFLGTSGPGGEQFF.

This chain links TRBV9 with TRBJ1-2; 7 bases are a match to TRBD1. Losses at the gene ends were 3 bases for V and 5 bases for J; bases not matched to a gene: 7. The germline CDR1 and CDR2 sequences are SGDLS and YYNGEE. This CDR3 spans 14 amino acids. The DNA for the CDR3 is TGTGCCAGCAGCGCGGGACAGATCGCATATGGCTACACCTTC. Residues: CASSAGQIAYGYTF.

The chain has TRBV20-1 and TRBJ1-1; D may be TRBD1 (6 bases). V shed 6 bases and J shed 0 bases, with 11 bases lying between them. Looked up from germline, CDR1 is DFQATT and CDR2 is SNEGSKA (reference sequence). The CDR3 covers 13 residues. CDR3 in DNA: TGCAGTGCCCCCGGGACACTGAACACTGAAGCTTTCTTT. This translates into CSAPGTLNTEAFF.

This clonotype was observed a few times. The rearrangement uses TRBV20-1 and TRBJ2-1; 8 nucleotides agree with TRBD1. The length of the CDR3 is 16 residues. In germline, CDR1 is DFQATT, CDR2 SNEGSKA (reference sequence). The V and J ends lost 0 bases and 10 bases, in that order; junction bases with no gene match: 14. Here the CDR3 reads CSARDRGQGFLREQFF. Here the CDR3 DNA reads TGCAGTGCTAGAGATAGAGGACAGGGTTTCCTTAGGGAGCAGTTCTTC.

This clonotype has just a few counts. The chain recombines TRBV7-3 with TRBJ1-1; D remains unclear. Germline V gene sequence: CDR1 SGHTA, CDR2 FQGTGA. The CDR3 length is 13 residues. Trimming cost V 5 bases and J 1 base, with 8 bases left between them. CDR3 sequence (DNA): TGTGCCAGCAGCGGAGTCGGGAACACTGAAGCTTTCTTT. It yields the protein CASSGVGNTEAFF. The complete variable domain, with remaining parts taken from reference TRBV7-3 and TRBJ1-1, reads GAGVSQTPSNKVTEKGKYVELRCDPISGHTALYWYRQSLGQGPEFLIYFQGTGAADDSGLPNDRFFAVRPEGSVSTLKIQRTERGDSAVYLCASSGVGNTEAFFGQGTRLTVV.

In DNA, the CDR3 is TGTGCCAGCAGCTTAGGGGTGGATCCTAGCACAGATACGCAGTATTTT. This encodes CASSLGVDPSTDTQYF. The chain combines TRBV7-2 with TRBJ2-3; no clear D gene. Germline V CDR1 and CDR2: SGHTA, FQGNSA. CDR3 size: 16 residues. Deletions cut 1 base from V and 0 bases from J, with 11 bases between.

The rearrangement links TRBV20-1 to TRBJ2-5; 7 nucleotides agree with TRBD1. J gave up 4 bases and V 3 bases, and 11 bases lay outside the gene matches. In germline, CDR1 is DFQATT, CDR2 SNEGSKA (reference sequence). CDR3 length: 15 amino acids. For the CDR3, the DNA is TGCAGTGCTAGTTCGGCGACAGGGATAACAGAGACCCAGTACTTC. Translation gives CSASSATGITETQYF.

The rearrangement joins TRBV15 to TRBJ1-2; D remains unclear. The germline V gene encodes CDR1 LNHNV and CDR2 YYDKDF (reference sequence). This CDR3 spans 13 amino acids. Trimming took off 5 bases at V and 8 bases at J, with 15 bases between the two ends. The CDR3 reads CATSVTDSRGYTF. The DNA of the CDR3 is TGTGCCACCAGCGTAACCGATTCGCGCGGCTACACCTTC.

The chain's CDR3 is CSAPYTGTSGSTQYF. CDR3 sequence (DNA): TGCAGTGCCCCATATACCGGGACTAGCGGGAGTACGCAGTATTTT. V usage is TRBV20-1 and J usage is TRBJ2-3; 14 positions agree with TRBD2. CDR1 and CDR2 from the germline V gene are DFQATT and SNEGSKA (reference sequence). V lost 6 bases and J lost 8; bases outside the gene matches: 10. This CDR3 spans 15 amino acids.